These 24 T cell receptor beta chains were sequenced from one sample in a study of blood T cells in healthy people across ages (dated by TCRdb to 2014 to 2015). Libraries came from 5' RACE. TCRdb names Illumina HiSeq 2500 as the instrument used. A second PCR of roughly 7 to 11 cycles was performed with a sample-barcoded 5' primer and a J-beta primer mix. TCRdb cleaned the public reads at Q25 with fastp, built clones with MiXCR and kept in-frame beta chains. Entries that share a CDR3 protein sequence are merged under the most common genes and DNA. The sample table lists 650,000 or so distinct CDR3 sequences, around 52% of them with a count of one. Approximately 13% of the sample goes to the ten largest clones. Sequencing used blood. Receptors were obtained from a woman over 75 in good health.

A note on this clonotype: At one of its ends the junction is not consistent with the germline gene, which may arise from a read error. The rearrangement uses TRBV4-1 and TRBJ1-5; D ambiguous. The germline gives CDR1 MGHRA, CDR2 YSYEKL. The CDR3 is 14 residues long. The CDR3 spells CANSQSTGYQPQHF. The DNA for the CDR3 is TGCGCCAACAGCCAGTCCACGGGGTATCAGCCCCAGCATTTT.

The chain recombines TRBV2 with TRBJ1-1, with 7 bases that match TRBD1. V lost 5 bases and J lost 9; bases outside the gene matches: 3. This CDR3 region has 11 residues. The V gene's germline CDR1 is SNHLY and CDR2 FYNNEI. The CDR3 nucleotides read TGTGCCAGCAGTTGGACAGGACAAGCTTTCTTT. Its translation is CASSWTGQAFF.

The V and J genes are TRBV12-3 or TRBV12-4 and TRBJ1-5; D may be TRBD1 (6 bases). The CDR3 sequence is 15 residues long. The V end was cut by 6 bases, the J end by 5 bases, with 17 bases between. CDR3 loop: CASSRPGQTYQPQHF. The DNA for the CDR3 is TGTGCCAGCAGCCGGCCGGGACAAACATATCAGCCCCAGCATTTT.

V gene TRBV29-1 combines with J gene TRBJ1-1, with D unclear. The V and J ends lost 1 base and 5 bases respectively, with 17 bases between them. This CDR3 has 15 residues. Germline V gene lookup returns CDR1 SQVTM and CDR2 ANQGSEA. The CDR3 spells CSVEVATARGTEAFF. CDR3 nucleotides: TGCAGCGTTGAAGTAGCGACTGCCAGAGGGACTGAAGCTTTCTTT.

In this sample, this clonotype turned up many times. The chain carries TRBV2 and TRBJ2-7, with unresolved D. Trimming shortened V by 8 bases and J by 2 bases, and 13 bases separated the two germline ends. CDR1 and CDR2 from the germline V gene are SNHLY and FYNNEI. The CDR3 is 13 amino acids. The CDR3 loop reads CASSTALAYEQYF. As DNA, the CDR3 is TGTGCCAGCTCGACGGCGTTAGCCTACGAGCAGTACTTC.

On this clonotype itself: This may be a read error, as it is one base from a much larger clone. The genes are TRBV10-3 and TRBJ2-5, with TRBD1 as a possible D gene (5 bases). V lost 6 bases and J lost 11, with 16 bases in between. The CDR3 runs 12 residues. Per the germline V gene, CDR1 is ENHRY and CDR2 is SYGVKD. CDR3 residues: CAISRDDHEQYF. DNA of the CDR3: TGTGCCATCAGCAGGGATGATCATGAGCAGTACTTC.

This clonotype has just a few counts. This could be a read error, since a much larger clone is one nucleotide away. The chain has TRBV6-5 and TRBJ2-5, with TRBD2 matching 15 bases. J gave up 11 bases and V 8 bases, and 9 bases lay outside the gene matches. Germline assignment: CDR1 MNHEY and CDR2 SVGAGI. The CDR3 length is 14 residues. CDR3 in amino acids: CASSGTSGRNEQYF. The DNA of the CDR3 is TGTGCCAGCTCAGGGACTAGCGGGAGGAATGAGCAGTACTTC.

The chain joins TRBV28 to TRBJ2-3; tentative D call: TRBD2 (5 bases). The CDR3 spans 14 residues. Germline CDR1 and CDR2: MDHEN and SYDVKM. With 6 bases removed from V and 9 bases from J, the gap between germline ends came to 19 bases. The CDR3 DNA reads as TGTGCCAGCAGGCCACGGGATAACCTAAGGACGCAGTATTTT. Its protein product is CASRPRDNLRTQYF. Full variable domain (rest looked up from reference TRBV28 and TRBJ2-3): DVKVTQSSRYLVKRTGEKVFLECVQDMDHENMFWYRQDPGLGLRLIYFSYDVKMKEKGDIPEGYSVSREKKERFSLILESASTNQTSMYLCASRPRDNLRTQYFGPGTRLTVL.

The chain recombines TRBV20-1 with TRBJ1-2; D remains ambiguous. CDR3 length: 13 amino acids. Germline CDR1 is DFQATT and CDR2 is SNEGSKA (reference sequence). With 3 bases removed from V and 8 bases from J, the gap between germline ends came to 16 bases. The CDR3 nucleotides read TGCAGTGCTAGCCCCCATGTGGGGAGGGGCTACACCTTC. Residues: CSASPHVGRGYTF.

To note about this clonotype: Sequence at one end of the junction differs from germline and may be a read error. The chain links TRBV3-1 to TRBJ1-2; 11 bases match TRBD1. There are 14 residues in the CDR3. Per germline, CDR1 LGHDT and CDR2 YNNKEL (reference sequence). The CDR3 nucleotides read TGTGCCAGCAGTCCGGGACAGGGGGGCTGTGGCTACACCTTT. Its translation is CASSPGQGGCGYTF.

The rearrangement joins TRBV25-1 to TRBJ2-1, with D hard to call. The CDR3 sequence is 14 residues long. In germline, CDR1 is MGHDK, CDR2 SYGVNS. V dropped 5 bases and J dropped 4 bases, with 12 bases sitting between them. The CDR3 is CASSHPPEYNEQFF. The CDR3 bases are TGTGCCAGCAGTCATCCCCCAGAGTACAATGAGCAGTTCTTC.

CDR3 sequence reads: CASSLAGDGTQYF. CDR3 nucleotide sequence: TGTGCCAGCAGTTTAGCTGGCGATGGGACCCAGTACTTC. V usage is TRBV12-3 or TRBV12-4 and J usage is TRBJ2-5; no clear D gene. The CDR3 consists of 13 residues. V dropped 0 bases and J dropped 7 bases, with 9 bases sitting between them.

This chain connects TRBV20-1 to TRBJ2-7; TRBD2 agrees at 12 bases. Per germline, CDR1 DFQATT and CDR2 SNEGSKA (reference sequence). V trimming: 6 bases; J trimming: 6 bases; junction bases outside the gene matches: 12. This CDR3 comprises 15 residues. CDR3 sequence: CSALTSGSARGEQYF. Here the CDR3 DNA reads TGCAGTGCACTGACTAGCGGGAGCGCCCGGGGCGAGCAGTACTTC.

This clonotype appeared many times. The J gene is TRBJ2-1, the V gene TRBV7-9; 7 bases fit TRBD1. There are 15 residues in the CDR3. The V gene end was trimmed by 5 bases and the J gene end by 6 bases; junction bases not matched to a gene: 10. The germline V gene encodes CDR1 SEHNR and CDR2 FQNEAQ (reference sequence). The CDR3 nucleotides are TGTGCCAGCAGCCATCAAACTCGACAGGGCAATGAGCAGTTCTTC. It encodes CASSHQTRQGNEQFF.

A remark on this clonotype: The germline gene is not matched at one end of the junction; a read error may be the cause. J is TRBJ2-3 and V is TRBV29-1; 7 positions agree with TRBD1. CDR1 is SQVTM, CDR2 ANQGSEA, per germline. This CDR3 contains 17 residues. The CDR3 region is CSVELGEQGPLSDTRYF. CDR3 coding DNA: TGCAGCGTTGAGTTGGGGGAACAGGGGCCTCTCTCGGATACGCGGTATTTT.

This clonotype is a singleton in its sample. The J gene is TRBJ2-2, the V gene TRBV7-2; 12 bases line up with TRBD1. Germline CDR1 SGHTA, CDR2 FQGNSA. This CDR3 has 20 amino acids. The V segment lost 2 bases and the J segment 2 bases; nucleotides outside the gene matches: 12. In nucleotides, the CDR3 is TGTGCCAGCAGCTTAAACCTAGGATGGGGACAGGGGGCAAACACCGGGGAGCTGTTTTTT. This translates into CASSLNLGWGQGANTGELFF. Combining the CDR3 with reference TRBV7-2 and TRBJ2-2 gives the whole variable domain GAGVSQSPSNKVTEKGKDVELRCDPISGHTALYWYRQSLGQGLEFLIYFQGNSAPDKSGLPSDRFSAERTGGSVSTLTIQRTQQEDSAVYLCASSLNLGWGQGANTGELFFGEGSRLTVL.

This chain joins TRBV12-3 or TRBV12-4 and TRBJ2-1; the match to TRBD1 covers 11 bases. V lost 3 bases and J lost 9; bases outside the gene matches: 7. The length of the CDR3 is 15 residues. The CDR3 protein is CASSLGDRGIGEQFF. DNA of the CDR3: TGTGCCAGCAGTTTGGGGGACAGGGGGATAGGTGAGCAGTTCTTC.

The gene calls are TRBV3-1 and TRBJ2-5; D may be TRBD1 (5 bases). The DNA end is more similar to TRBJ2-7, so the J call may be wrong. The CDR3 has 15 residues. Germline CDR1 and CDR2: LGHDT and YNNKEL (reference sequence). CDR3 loop: CASSQLPGFTYEQYF. As DNA, the CDR3 is TGTGCCAGCAGCCAATTGCCAGGGTTCACCTACGAGCAGTACTTC.

On this clonotype: A read error may be the cause here, since a much bigger clone is one base away. The chain links TRBV6-1 to TRBJ2-7, with D tentatively TRBD2 (6 bases). V dropped 10 bases and J dropped 4 bases, with 20 bases sitting between them. The CDR3 extends over 14 amino acids. Germline V gene lookup returns CDR1 MNHNS and CDR2 SASEGT. The CDR3 nucleotides are TGTGCCAACACTAGGGACTCCCCATTATACGAGCAGTACTTC. Translated, it gives CANTRDSPLYEQYF.

The chain combines TRBV4-1 with TRBJ2-1; 8 nucleotides agree with TRBD1. The J call may be wrong; the DNA end is better matched by TRBJ2-7. The CDR3 is 16 amino acids. Germline lookup yields CDR1 MGHRA and CDR2 YSYEKL. CDR3 protein: CASSPRPGGGYNEQYF. The DNA of the CDR3 is TGCGCCAGCAGCCCCCGCCCAGGGGGCGGCTACAATGAGCAGTACTTC.

The CDR3 spells CASSLWSTQETQYF. The CDR3 DNA sequence: TGTGCCAGCAGCTTATGGTCCACCCAAGAGACCCAGTACTTC. V and J are TRBV7-8 and TRBJ2-7; D gene ambiguous. The closer fit of TRBJ2-5 to the DNA end suggests the J call may be wrong. Germline V lookup: CDR1 SGHVS, CDR2 FQNEAQ. The CDR3 contains 14 residues.

This CDR3 is CASSPTRAIDETQYF. CDR3 nucleotide sequence: TGCGCCAGCAGCCCTACTAGGGCGATAGACGAGACCCAGTACTTC. The chain has TRBV4-1 and TRBJ2-5, with D perhaps TRBD2 (5 bases). V lost 4 bases, J lost 5 bases, and 17 bases lay in between. CDR1 is MGHRA, CDR2 YSYEKL, per germline. This CDR3 comprises 15 residues.

Ten or more counts support this clonotype. The J gene is TRBJ2-5, the V gene TRBV6-5; possibly TRBD2 for D (6 bases). Germline V gene lookup returns CDR1 MNHEY and CDR2 SVGAGI. The CDR3 has 14 residues. Trimming removed 4 bases at V and 1 base at J, with 10 bases between. CDR3 loop: CASSFQTSQETQYF. The CDR3 nucleotides are TGTGCCAGCAGTTTCCAGACTAGCCAAGAGACCCAGTACTTC.

For this clonotype: A much bigger clone sits one base away, suggesting this may be a read error. The CDR3 protein is CASSPVVAASYNGQYF. The CDR3 DNA reads TGTGCCAGCAGTCCTGTCGTAGCGGCCTCCTACAATGGGCAGTACTTC. This chain links TRBV6-1 with TRBJ2-7; D may be TRBD2 (6 bases). The germline V gene encodes CDR1 MNHNS and CDR2 SASEGT. V dropped 5 bases and J dropped 9 bases, with 26 bases sitting between them. The CDR3 totals 16 residues.